These 13 T cell receptor beta chains came from one sample sequenced in a study of shared T cell receptors in the human thymus. TCRdb keeps only in-frame clones here, not all; method: immunoSEQ multiplex PCR. The profile shows hundreds of thousands of clones, roughly 88% of them singletons. The sample was also reused in another study, on human thymus T cells.

Material: thymocytes. These TCRs come from a boy under three years old with a congenital heart defect.

This clone was seen only once. This sequence joins TRBV18 and TRBJ2-2; weak D call: TRBD1 (6 bases). Germline loops: CDR1 KGHSH, CDR2 LQKENI. This CDR3 comprises 15 residues. The ends were cut back, 4 bases at V and 6 bases at J, with 15 bases in the middle. CDR3 nucleotides: TGTGCCAGCTCACGTCGGACAGCGCGGCCCGGGGAGCTGTTTTTT. It encodes CASSRRTARPGELFF.

The genes are TRBV11-2 and TRBJ1-2, with 7 bases fitting TRBD1. With V trimmed by 5 bases and J by 7 bases, 10 bases remained unmatched. Germline CDR1 reads SGHAT; CDR2 reads FQNNGV. This CDR3 spans 14 amino acids. CDR3: CASSPKRGRSGYTF. CDR3 DNA sequence: TGTGCCAGCAGCCCGAAAAGGGGGCGATCTGGCTACACCTTC.

V gene TRBV9 combines with J gene TRBJ2-7, with D perhaps TRBD2 (5 bases). With 4 bases removed from V and 3 bases from J, the gap between germline ends came to 20 bases. CDR1 and CDR2 from the germline V gene are SGDLS and YYNGEE. The CDR3 has 16 residues. CDR3 nucleotide sequence: TGTGCCAGCAGCCCGAGGGATGGGGTCTTCGGCTACGAGCAGTACTTC. Its protein product is CASSPRDGVFGYEQYF.

The count of this clone is one. The chain uses TRBV30 and TRBJ2-2; TRBD2 matches at 7 bases. The CDR3 loop spans 12 amino acids. Germline V lookup: CDR1 GTSNPN, CDR2 SVGIG (reference sequence). J was trimmed by 3 bases and V by 8 bases; bases with no gene match: 3. Here the CDR3 reads CAAGGDTGELFF. The CDR3 DNA sequence: TGTGCCGCTGGGGGGGACACCGGGGAGCTGTTTTTT.

The chain has TRBV15 and TRBJ2-7; D is perhaps TRBD2 (6 bases). The CDR3 runs 15 residues. Trimming pared 5 bases from V and 5 bases from J, leaving 19 bases between. Germline V gene sequence: CDR1 LNHNV, CDR2 YYDKDF (reference sequence). The CDR3 protein is CATSALTSPGDEQYF. CDR3 DNA sequence: TGTGCCACCAGCGCCCTGACTAGTCCCGGGGACGAGCAGTACTTC.

This sequence joins TRBV7-9 and TRBJ1-3, with D uncertain. This CDR3 has 16 amino acids. Per germline, CDR1 SEHNR and CDR2 FQNEAQ (reference sequence). V was cut by 1 base and J by 5 bases, with 15 bases left in between. The CDR3 here is CASSLDPEAPRNTIYF. CDR3 nucleotides: TGTGCCAGCAGCTTAGATCCCGAGGCCCCCCGAAACACCATATATTTT.

The gene calls are TRBV11-3 and TRBJ2-7; tentatively, D is TRBD2 (6 bases). This CDR3 contains 15 residues. Trimming removed 2 bases from V and 6 bases from J, with 17 bases in between. Per the germline V gene, CDR1 is SGHNT and CDR2 is YENEEA. The CDR3 is CASSLQSGRKAEQYF. Here the CDR3 DNA reads TGTGCCAGCAGCTTACAGTCCGGGAGAAAGGCCGAGCAGTACTTC.

The chain is built from TRBV14 and TRBJ1-1; D not certain. From germline, CDR1 is SGHDN and CDR2 FVKESK. V shed 0 bases and J shed 7 bases, with 9 bases lying between them. CDR3 length: 13 residues. This chain's CDR3 is CASSQDQRHEAFF. The CDR3 nucleotides are TGTGCCAGCAGCCAAGACCAGCGTCATGAAGCTTTCTTT.

The rearrangement joins TRBV5-1 to TRBJ2-5; 11 bases map to TRBD1. V was pared by 1 base and J by 1 base, with 9 bases of the junction left unmatched. This CDR3 has 18 amino acids. Germline V CDR1 and CDR2: SGHRS, YFSETQ. CDR3 sequence (DNA): TGCGCCAGCAGCTTGCTATCTAGGACAGGGGGCACCCAAGAGACCCAGTACTTC. This sequence encodes CASSLLSRTGGTQETQYF.

The chain recombines TRBV5-1 with TRBJ1-1; D may be TRBD1 (5 bases). V dropped 4 bases and J dropped 1 base, with 11 bases sitting between them. CDR1 is SGHRS and CDR2 is YFSETQ in the germline V gene. This CDR3 contains 14 residues. CDR3 sequence (DNA): TGCGCCAGCAGCAACGGGCAGGGGAACACTGAAGCTTTCTTT. Protein product: CASSNGQGNTEAFF.

V and J are TRBV15 and TRBJ1-4; D gene ambiguous. The V and J ends lost 1 base and 8 bases respectively, with 8 bases between them. The CDR3 loop spans 13 amino acids. The germline V gene has CDR1 LNHNV and CDR2 YYDKDF (reference sequence). The CDR3 DNA is TGTGCCACCAGCAGAGCCGGGGAGGAAAAACTGTTTTTT. It yields the protein CATSRAGEEKLFF.

The chain couples TRBV2 to TRBJ2-1; TRBD1 aligns across 10 bases. The germline CDR1 and CDR2 sequences are SNHLY and FYNNEI. The CDR3 has 15 amino acids. The ends lost 6 bases at V and 6 bases at J; junction bases unmatched: 8. The CDR3 DNA sequence: TGTGCCAGCAGCGGTGGGGACAGGGGCCTCAATGAGCAGTTCTTC. This codes for CASSGGDRGLNEQFF.

This chain joins TRBV30 and TRBJ2-1, with TRBD2 identical over 7 bases. This CDR3 is 14 amino acids long. Germline values: CDR1 GTSNPN, CDR2 SVGIG (reference sequence). Unmatched junction bases numbered 9, after V lost 8 bases and J lost 2 bases. The CDR3: CAARLAHTYNEQFF. CDR3 sequence (DNA): TGTGCCGCCCGACTAGCCCACACCTACAATGAGCAGTTCTTC.